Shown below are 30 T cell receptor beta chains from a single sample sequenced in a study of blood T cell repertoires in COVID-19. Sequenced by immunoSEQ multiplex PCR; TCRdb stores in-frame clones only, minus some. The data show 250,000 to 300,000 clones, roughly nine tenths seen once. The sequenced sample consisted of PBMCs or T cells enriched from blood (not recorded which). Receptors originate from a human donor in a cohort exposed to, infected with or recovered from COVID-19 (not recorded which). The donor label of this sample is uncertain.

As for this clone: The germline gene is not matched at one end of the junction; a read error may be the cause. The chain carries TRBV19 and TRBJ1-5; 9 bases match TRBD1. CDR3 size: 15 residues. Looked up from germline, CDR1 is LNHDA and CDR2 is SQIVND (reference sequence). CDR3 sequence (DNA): TGTGCCAGTAGCCGGGGGACAGGGACGTATCAGTCCCAGCATTTT. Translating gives CASSRGTGTYQSQHF.

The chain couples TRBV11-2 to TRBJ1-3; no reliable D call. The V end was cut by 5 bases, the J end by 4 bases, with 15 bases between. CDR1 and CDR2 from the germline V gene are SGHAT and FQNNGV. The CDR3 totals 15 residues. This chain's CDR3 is CASSLLRGSGNTIYF. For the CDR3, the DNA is TGTGCCAGCAGCCTTTTGCGAGGAAGCGGAAACACCATATATTTT.

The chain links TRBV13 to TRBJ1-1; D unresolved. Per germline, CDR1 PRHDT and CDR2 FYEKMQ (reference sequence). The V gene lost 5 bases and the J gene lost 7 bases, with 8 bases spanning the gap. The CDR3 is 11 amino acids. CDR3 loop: CASSLGFEAFF. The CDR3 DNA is TGTGCCAGCAGCCTCGGGTTTGAAGCTTTCTTT.

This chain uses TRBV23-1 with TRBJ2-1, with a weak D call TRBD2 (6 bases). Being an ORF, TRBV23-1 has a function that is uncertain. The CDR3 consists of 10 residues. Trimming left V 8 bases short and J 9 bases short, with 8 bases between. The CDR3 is CASPGSEQFF. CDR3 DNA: TGCGCCAGCCCCGGGAGTGAGCAGTTCTTC.

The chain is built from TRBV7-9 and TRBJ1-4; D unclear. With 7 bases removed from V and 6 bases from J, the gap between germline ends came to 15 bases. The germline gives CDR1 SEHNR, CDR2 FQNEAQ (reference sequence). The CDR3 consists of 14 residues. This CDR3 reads CASTDRHEDEKLFF. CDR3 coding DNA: TGTGCCAGCACCGATAGACATGAAGATGAAAAACTGTTTTTT. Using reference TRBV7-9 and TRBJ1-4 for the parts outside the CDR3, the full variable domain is DTGVSQNPRHKITKRGQNVTFRCDPISEHNRLYWYRQTLGQGPEFLTYFQNEAQLEKSRLLSDRFSAERPKGSFSTLEIQRTEQGDSAMYLCASTDRHEDEKLFFGSGTQLSVL.

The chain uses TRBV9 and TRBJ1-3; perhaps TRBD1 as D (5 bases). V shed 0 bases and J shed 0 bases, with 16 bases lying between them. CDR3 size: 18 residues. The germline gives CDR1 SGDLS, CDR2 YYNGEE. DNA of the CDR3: TGTGCCAGCAGCGTAGAGGGGTCGACCGAGCTCTCTGGAAACACCATATATTTT. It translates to CASSVEGSTELSGNTIYF. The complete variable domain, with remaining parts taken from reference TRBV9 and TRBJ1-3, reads DSGVTQTPKHLITATGQRVTLRCSPRSGDLSVYWYQQSLDQGLQFLIQYYNGEERAKGNILERFSAQQFPDLHSELNLSSLELGDSALYFCASSVEGSTELSGNTIYFGEGSWLTVV.

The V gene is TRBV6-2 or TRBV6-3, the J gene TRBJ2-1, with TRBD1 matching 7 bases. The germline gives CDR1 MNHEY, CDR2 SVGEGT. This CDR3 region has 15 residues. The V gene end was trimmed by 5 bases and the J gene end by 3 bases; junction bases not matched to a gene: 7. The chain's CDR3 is CASSHRGGFYNEQFF. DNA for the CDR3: TGTGCCAGCAGTCATAGAGGGGGCTTCTACAATGAGCAGTTCTTC.

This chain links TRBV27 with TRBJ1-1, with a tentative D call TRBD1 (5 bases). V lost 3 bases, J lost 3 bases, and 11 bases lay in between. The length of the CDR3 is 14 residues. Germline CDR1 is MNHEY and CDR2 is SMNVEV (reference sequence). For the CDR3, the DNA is TGTGCCAGCAGTTTCGGGGGGGAGGACACTGAAGCTTTCTTT. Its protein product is CASSFGGEDTEAFF.

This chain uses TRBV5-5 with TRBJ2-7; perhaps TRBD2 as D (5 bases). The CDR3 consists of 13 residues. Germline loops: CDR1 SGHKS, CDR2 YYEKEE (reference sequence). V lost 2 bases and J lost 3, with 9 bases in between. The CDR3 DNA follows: TGTGCCAGCAGCTTCGGAGCGGTCTACGAGCAGTACTTC. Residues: CASSFGAVYEQYF.

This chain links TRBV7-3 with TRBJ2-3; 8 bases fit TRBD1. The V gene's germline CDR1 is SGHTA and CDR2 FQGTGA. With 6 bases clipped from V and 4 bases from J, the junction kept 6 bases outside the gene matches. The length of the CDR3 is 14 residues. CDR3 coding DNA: TGTGCCAGCAGGGGGACAGGTCAGGCAGATACGCAGTATTTT. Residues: CASRGTGQADTQYF. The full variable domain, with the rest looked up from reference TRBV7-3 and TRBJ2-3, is GAGVSQTPSNKVTEKGKYVELRCDPISGHTALYWYRQSLGQGPEFLIYFQGTGAADDSGLPNDRFFAVRPEGSVSTLKIQRTERGDSAVYLCASRGTGQADTQYFGPGTRLTVL.

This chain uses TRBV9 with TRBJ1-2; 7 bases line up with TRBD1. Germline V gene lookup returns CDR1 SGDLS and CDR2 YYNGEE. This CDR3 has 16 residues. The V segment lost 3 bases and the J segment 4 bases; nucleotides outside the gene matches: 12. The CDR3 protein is CASSAPKGASGYGYTF. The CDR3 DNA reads TGTGCCAGCAGCGCACCGAAGGGGGCCTCAGGCTATGGCTACACCTTC.

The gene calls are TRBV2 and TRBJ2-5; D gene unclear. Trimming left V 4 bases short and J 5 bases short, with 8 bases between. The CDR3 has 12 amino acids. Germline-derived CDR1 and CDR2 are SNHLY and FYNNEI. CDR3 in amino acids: CASSGEAETQYF. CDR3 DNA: TGTGCCAGCAGTGGCGAGGCCGAGACCCAGTACTTC. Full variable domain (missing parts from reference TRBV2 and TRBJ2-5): EPEVTQTPSHQVTQMGQEVILRCVPISNHLYFYWYRQILGQKVEFLVSFYNNEISEKSEIFDDQFSVERPDGSNFTLKIRSTKLEDSAMYFCASSGEAETQYFGPGTRLLVL.

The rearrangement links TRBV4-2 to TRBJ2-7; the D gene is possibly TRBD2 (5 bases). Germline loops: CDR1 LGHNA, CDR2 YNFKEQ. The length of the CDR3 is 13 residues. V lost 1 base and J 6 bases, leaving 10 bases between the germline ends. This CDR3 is CASSQGSGGEQYF. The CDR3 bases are TGTGCCAGCAGCCAAGGATCAGGAGGCGAGCAGTACTTC.

The CDR3 loop is CASSQDMFLNTEAFF. In DNA form, the CDR3 reads TGCGCCAGCAGCCAAGATATGTTCTTGAACACTGAAGCTTTCTTT. The V gene is TRBV4-3, the J gene TRBJ1-1; D is unresolved. Germline CDR1 and CDR2: LGHNA and YSLEER. V was cut by 0 bases and J by 0 bases, with 8 bases left in between. The length of the CDR3 is 15 residues.

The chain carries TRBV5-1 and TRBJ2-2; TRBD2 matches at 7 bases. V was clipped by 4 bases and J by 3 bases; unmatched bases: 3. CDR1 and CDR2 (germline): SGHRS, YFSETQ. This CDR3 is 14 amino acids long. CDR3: CASSVAGDTGELFF. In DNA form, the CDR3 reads TGCGCCAGCAGCGTGGCGGGGGACACCGGGGAGCTGTTTTTT.

The CDR3 sequence is CASSQAGTGAQPQHF. The CDR3 bases are TGTGCCAGCAGCCAGGCCGGGACAGGGGCTCAGCCCCAGCATTTT. The rearrangement links TRBV4-2 to TRBJ1-5; TRBD1 matches 10 bases. The V segment lost 3 bases and the J segment 6 bases; nucleotides outside the gene matches: 5. This CDR3 region has 15 residues. Germline V lookup: CDR1 LGHNA, CDR2 YNFKEQ.

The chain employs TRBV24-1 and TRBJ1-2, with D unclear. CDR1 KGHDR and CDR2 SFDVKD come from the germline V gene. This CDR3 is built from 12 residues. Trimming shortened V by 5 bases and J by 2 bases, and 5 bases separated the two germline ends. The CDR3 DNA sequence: TGTGCCACCAGTGCGGGGAACTATGGCTACACCTTC. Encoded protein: CATSAGNYGYTF.

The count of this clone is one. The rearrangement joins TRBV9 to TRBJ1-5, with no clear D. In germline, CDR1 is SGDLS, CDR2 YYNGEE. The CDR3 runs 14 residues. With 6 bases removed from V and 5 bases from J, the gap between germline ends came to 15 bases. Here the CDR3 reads CASNPGRDDQPQHF. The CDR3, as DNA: TGTGCCAGCAACCCCGGGAGGGATGATCAGCCCCAGCATTTT.

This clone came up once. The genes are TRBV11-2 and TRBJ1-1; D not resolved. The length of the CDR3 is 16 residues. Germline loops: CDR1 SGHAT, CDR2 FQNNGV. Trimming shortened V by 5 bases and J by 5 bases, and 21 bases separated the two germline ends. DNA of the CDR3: TGTGCCAGCAGCCCGACTACGGCACACCGGAGGACTGAAGCTTTCTTT. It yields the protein CASSPTTAHRRTEAFF. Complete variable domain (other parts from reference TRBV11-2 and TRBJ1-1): EAGVAQSPRYKIIEKRQSVAFWCNPISGHATLYWYQQILGQGPKLLIQFQNNGVVDDSQLPKDRFSAERLKGVDSTLKIQPAKLEDSAVYLCASSPTTAHRRTEAFFGQGTRLTVV.

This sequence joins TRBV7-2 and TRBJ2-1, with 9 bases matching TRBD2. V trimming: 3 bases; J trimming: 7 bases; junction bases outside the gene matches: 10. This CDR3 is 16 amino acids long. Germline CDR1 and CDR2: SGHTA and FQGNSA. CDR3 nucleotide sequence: TGTGCCAGCAGCTTTGCGAGGGCGGGGGGGCGGAATGAGCAGTTCTTC. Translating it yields CASSFARAGGRNEQFF.

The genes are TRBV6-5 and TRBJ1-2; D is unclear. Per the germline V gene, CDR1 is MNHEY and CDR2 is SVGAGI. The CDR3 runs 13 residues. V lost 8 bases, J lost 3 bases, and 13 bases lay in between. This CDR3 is CASHTNRDYGYTF. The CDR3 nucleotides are TGTGCCAGCCACACAAATCGGGACTATGGCTACACCTTC.

DNA for the CDR3: TGTGCCAGCAGTCCAGGGCCGTTGGAGACCCAGTACTTC. Translating gives CASSPGPLETQYF. The V gene is TRBV12-3 or TRBV12-4, the J gene TRBJ2-5; a weak D match, TRBD1 (5 bases). The CDR3 is made up of 13 amino acids. Trimming cost V 5 bases and J 5 bases, with 12 bases left between them.

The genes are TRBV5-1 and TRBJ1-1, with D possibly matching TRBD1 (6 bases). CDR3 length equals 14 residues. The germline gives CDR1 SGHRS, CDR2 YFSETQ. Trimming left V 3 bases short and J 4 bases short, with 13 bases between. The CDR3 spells CASSSGVTGTEAFF. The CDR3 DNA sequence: TGCGCCAGCAGCTCAGGGGTTACTGGCACTGAAGCTTTCTTT.

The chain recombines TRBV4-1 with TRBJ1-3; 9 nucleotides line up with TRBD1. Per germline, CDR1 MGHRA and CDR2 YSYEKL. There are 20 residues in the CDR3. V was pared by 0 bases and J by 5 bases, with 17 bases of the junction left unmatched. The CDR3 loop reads CASSQDAPRTGGVRRNTIYF. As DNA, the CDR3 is TGCGCCAGCAGCCAAGATGCCCCCCGTACAGGGGGCGTAAGGAGAAACACCATATATTTT.

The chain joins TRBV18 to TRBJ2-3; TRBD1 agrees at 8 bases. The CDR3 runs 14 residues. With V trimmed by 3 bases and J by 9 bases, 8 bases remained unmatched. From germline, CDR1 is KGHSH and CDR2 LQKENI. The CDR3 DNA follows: TGTGCCAGCTCACCGGGACAGGTGAAGGGGACGCAGTATTTT. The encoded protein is CASSPGQVKGTQYF.

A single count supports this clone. CDR3 protein: CASSLSRDSASVAFF. CDR3 DNA sequence: TGCGCCAGCAGCTTATCTCGGGACAGCGCTTCGGTAGCTTTCTTT. The genes are TRBV5-1 and TRBJ1-1, with 7 nucleotides matching TRBD1. J lost 10 bases, V lost 2 bases, and 14 bases had no gene match. The CDR3 sequence is 15 residues long. Germline V CDR1 and CDR2: SGHRS, YFSETQ.

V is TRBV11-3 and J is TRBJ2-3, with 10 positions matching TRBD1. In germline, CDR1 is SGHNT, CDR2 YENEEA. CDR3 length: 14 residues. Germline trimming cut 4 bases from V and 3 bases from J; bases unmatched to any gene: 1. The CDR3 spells CASSSGQGTDTQYF. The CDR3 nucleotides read TGTGCCAGCAGCTCGGGACAGGGGACAGATACGCAGTATTTT.

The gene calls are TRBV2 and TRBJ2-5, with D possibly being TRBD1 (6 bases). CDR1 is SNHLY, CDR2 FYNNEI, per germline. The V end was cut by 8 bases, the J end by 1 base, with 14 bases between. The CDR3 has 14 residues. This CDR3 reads CASQKDRSQETQYF. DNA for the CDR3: TGTGCCAGCCAGAAGGACAGATCCCAAGAGACCCAGTACTTC.

The CDR3 nucleotides are TGCGCCAGCAGCTTGGAACAGGGGCTGAACACTGAAGCTTTCTTT. Its protein product is CASSLEQGLNTEAFF. V is TRBV5-1 and J is TRBJ1-1, with 7 positions matching TRBD1. The CDR3 is 15 residues long. The junction had 2 bases not matched to a gene; V was cut back by 0 bases and J by 0 bases. Germline V lookup: CDR1 SGHRS, CDR2 YFSETQ.

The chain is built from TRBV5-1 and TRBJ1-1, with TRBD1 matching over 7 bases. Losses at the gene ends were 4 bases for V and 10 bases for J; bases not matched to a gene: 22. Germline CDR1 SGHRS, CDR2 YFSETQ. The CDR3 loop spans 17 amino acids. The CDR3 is CASSRTSRDRSLRGAFF. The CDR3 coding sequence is TGCGCCAGCAGCCGAACTTCTCGGGACAGATCCCTTCGGGGAGCTTTCTTT.